This T cell receptor beta chain appears in the sequencing data of a study of T cell repertoires in cytomegalovirus infection. Across the whole study: Public TCR beta signatures were indicative of both CMV infection and a matching HLA type. General study results and limits: There were carriers of CMV plus the relevant HLA, and cumulative public TCR beta family frequency identified them. What dominated the ex vivo response were HLA-C-restricted CMV-specific TCR beta clonotypes.

The table lists this clonotype with many counts. The antigen is undetermined. TCRdb recomputed calls from the reads with MiXCR, one row per CDR3 protein. The profile shows fewer than 350,000 distinct CDR3 sequences, approximately 9.5% of them singletons. V was shortened by 1 base and J by 4 bases, with 14 bases between the two germline ends. This CDR3 comprises 16 residues. The germline CDR1 and CDR2 sequences are SGHTA and FQGNSA. Material: PBMCs. This clonotype originated in a human donor in good health (CMV status not recorded). Some clones in this sample may be carry-over from other donors' samples. The V gene is TRBV7-2, the J gene TRBJ1-3; possible D gene TRBD1, 5 bases. The CDR3 nucleotides are TGTGCCAGCAGCTTAGGAATCGGGGCAGGAGGAAACACCATATATTTT. It yields the protein CASSLGIGAGGNTIYF. The full variable domain, completed using reference TRBV7-2 and TRBJ1-3, is GAGVSQSPSNKVTEKGKDVELRCDPISGHTALYWYRQSLGQGLEFLIYFQGNSAPDKSGLPSDRFSAERTGGSVSTLTIQRTQQEDSAVYLCASSLGIGAGGNTIYFGEGSWLTVV.